This T cell receptor (beta chain) emerged from a study of cytomegalovirus exposure and HLA in healthy donors. Study at large: About 85 million unique TCRs from HLA-typed donors were held in an early release of data.

Study-wide points: An analysis was carried out at a later point. It showed that HLA-associated TCR beta chains were more clonally expanded than equally common non-associated chains.

CDR1 and CDR2 from the germline V gene are SGHTA and FQGNSA. This CDR3 is built from 14 residues. The V gene lost 5 bases and the J gene lost 3 bases, with 11 bases spanning the gap. Of note for this clone: The antigen is not known.

Researchers ran the PCR with 60 Vbeta and 13 Jbeta primers. Assay: immunoSEQ multiplex PCR; the TCRdb copy retains only in-frame clones and omits some. The sample totals approximately 54,000 clones. The V gene is TRBV7-2, the J gene TRBJ1-5, with D possibly matching TRBD1 (5 bases). The sequence derives from a woman between 40 and 55 years old in good health and CMV-seronegative. Sequencing was performed on PBMCs. CDR3 sequence: CASSPQGLNQPQHF. The CDR3 DNA follows: TGTGCCAGCAGCCCTCAGGGCCTCAATCAGCCCCAGCATTTT.